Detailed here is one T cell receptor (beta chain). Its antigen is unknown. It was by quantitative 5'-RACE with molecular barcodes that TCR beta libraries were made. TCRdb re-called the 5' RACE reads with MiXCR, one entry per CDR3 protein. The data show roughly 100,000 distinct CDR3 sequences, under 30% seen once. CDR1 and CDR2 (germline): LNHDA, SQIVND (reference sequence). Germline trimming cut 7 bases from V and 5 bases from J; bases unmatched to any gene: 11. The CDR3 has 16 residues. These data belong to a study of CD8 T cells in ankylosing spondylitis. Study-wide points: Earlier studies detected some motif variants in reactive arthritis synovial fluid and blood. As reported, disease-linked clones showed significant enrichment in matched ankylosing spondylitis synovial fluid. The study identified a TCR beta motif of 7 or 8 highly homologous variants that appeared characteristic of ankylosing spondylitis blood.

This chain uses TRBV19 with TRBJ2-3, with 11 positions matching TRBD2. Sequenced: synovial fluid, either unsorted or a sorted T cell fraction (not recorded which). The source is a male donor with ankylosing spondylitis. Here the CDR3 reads CASKPLGTSGGDTQYF. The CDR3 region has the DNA TGTGCCAGTAAGCCCTTGGGGACTAGCGGTGGAGATACGCAGTATTTT.